The 5 T cell receptor beta chains below all came from one sample that was sequenced in a study of OX40 agonist ivuxolimab in advanced cancers. Profiled with immunoSEQ multiplex PCR; TCRdb holds only in-frame clones, not every one. The sample lists about 120,000 clones; 75% to 90% were seen once. Sequencing used CD4+ or CD8+ T cells sorted from blood, obtained in a trial of the OX40 agonist ivuxolimab. These receptors came from an adult with an advanced solid tumor such as melanoma, head and neck, liver or kidney cancer.

The V call is TRBV5-1, the J call TRBJ1-6; no reliable D call. The V gene's germline CDR1 is SGHRS and CDR2 YFSETQ. This CDR3 comprises 16 residues. Trimming stripped 0 bases from V and 0 bases from J, with 7 bases between. CDR3: CASSLDRSSYNSPLHF. In DNA, the CDR3 is TGCGCCAGCAGCTTGGACAGAAGCTCCTATAATTCACCCCTCCACTTT. Supplemented by reference TRBV5-1 and TRBJ1-6, the full variable domain reads KAGVTQTPRYLIKTRGQQVTLSCSPISGHRSVSWYQQTPGQGLQFLFEYFSETQRNKGNFPGRFSGRQFSNSRSEMNVSTLELGDSALYLCASSLDRSSYNSPLHFGNGTRLTVT.

The chain joins TRBV6-1 to TRBJ1-6; unclear D gene. Germline CDR1 is MNHNS and CDR2 is SASEGT. The ends were cut back, 3 bases at V and 0 bases at J, with 15 bases in the middle. The CDR3 is 18 residues long. In nucleotides, the CDR3 is TGTGCCAGCAGTGATCCCCTCCCGAGTAGCTCCTATAATTCACCCCTCCACTTT. Residues: CASSDPLPSSSYNSPLHF.

The chain uses TRBV28 and TRBJ1-3, with D tentatively TRBD1 (6 bases). Germline assignment: CDR1 MDHEN and CDR2 SYDVKM. This CDR3 has 15 amino acids. Trimming removed 6 bases from V and 0 bases from J, with 12 bases in between. The chain's CDR3 is CASRTGYYSGNTIYF. The CDR3, as DNA: TGTGCCAGCAGAACAGGGTATTACTCTGGAAACACCATATATTTT.

V is TRBV6-5 and J is TRBJ2-5; weak D call: TRBD2 (6 bases). The CDR3 covers 13 residues. The germline V gene has CDR1 MNHEY and CDR2 SVGAGI. The germline V and J ends were trimmed by 2 bases and 5 bases, with 9 bases remaining between them. Written as DNA, the CDR3 is TGTGCCAGCAGTTACGGGGGGAGGGAGACCCAGTACTTC. It codes for CASSYGGRETQYF.

This chain connects TRBV15 to TRBJ2-3; TRBD1 aligns across 11 bases. Germline CDR1 is LNHNV and CDR2 is YYDKDF (reference sequence). The CDR3 contains 16 residues. After removal of 3 bases from V and 4 bases from J, the junction contained 6 bases not matched to a gene. The CDR3 DNA is TGTGCCACCAGCAGGGACAGGGGGCCTGGGGCAGATACGCAGTATTTT. Protein sequence: CATSRDRGPGADTQYF.